This record concerns one T cell receptor beta chain sequence. These data come from a study of blood T cell repertoires in COVID-19. Study-wide background: The study drew acute and convalescent COVID-19 samples from the United States, Italy and Spain. PBMCs, B-cell-depleted T cells, or T cells were the source of the cDNA or gDNA that made up the material.

Per the authors' pipeline: Cell counts per sample came from amplifying reference gene primers. This table comes from immunoSEQ multiplex PCR, and its TCRdb copy is limited to in-frame clones, with some not included. That table gives V, J and clone size, and the DNA gave D and trimming. Altogether around 250,000 clones are present, approximately 86% being singletons, with the ten largest covering about 0.7%. V lost 5 bases and J lost 4, with 18 bases in between. CDR3 length: 16 residues. Germline V lookup: CDR1 MNHEY, CDR2 SMNVEV (reference sequence). Sequencing was carried out using peripheral blood. The genes are TRBV27 and TRBJ1-5; D remains ambiguous. The TCR originated in a human donor in a cohort sampled during active COVID-19. CDR3 loop: CASSPTHGGRNQPQHF. For the CDR3, the DNA is TGTGCCAGCAGTCCTACCCACGGAGGTCGAAATCAGCCCCAGCATTTT.